A single T cell receptor (beta chain) is shown here with its context. Recovery among Cohort 3 donors was established by two negative PCRs, clearance, or symptom resolution. Profiled with immunoSEQ multiplex PCR; TCRdb holds only in-frame clones, not every one. The sample includes around 300,000 clones, about 83% of them seen just once. This sample is part of a study of blood T cell repertoires in COVID-19. The CDR3 spans 14 residues. After removal of 6 bases from V and 5 bases from J, the junction contained 8 bases not matched to a gene. Per germline, CDR1 MNHEY and CDR2 SVGAGI. This sequence joins TRBV6-5 and TRBJ1-1, with 8 bases that match TRBD1. This receptor was obtained from a woman aged 40 to 50 who had recovered from COVID-19. The sample taken for sequencing was PBMCs or T cells enriched from blood (not recorded which). The CDR3 loop is CASRITQGATEAFF. In DNA form, the CDR3 reads TGTGCCAGCAGAATAACTCAGGGGGCGACTGAAGCTTTCTTT.